A single T cell receptor beta chain is shown here with its context. The antigen is not known. The sample belongs to a study of graft-versus-host responses after intestinal transplantation. Overall study: The recipients all started with anti-thymocyte globulin induction and then took tacrolimus and steroids for 3 to 4 years. Study-wide results and caveats: Recipient bone marrow held GvH clones, some seen earlier in ileum or blood.

The protocol was immunoSEQ multiplex PCR, while the TCRdb copy is restricted to in-frame clones and leaves out a portion. Here the sample spans about 110,000 clones, roughly 93% being singletons. This CDR3 is built from 19 residues. Per germline, CDR1 MNHEY and CDR2 SMNVEV (reference sequence). Between the trimmed V and J ends, which lost 1 base and 7 bases, there was a span of 26 bases. This TCR derives from a human donor who received an intestinal transplant. Sequenced material: unstimulated CD8+ T cells sorted from spleen or lymph node cells, taken before intestinal transplant. The chain recombines TRBV27 with TRBJ2-1; a weak D match, TRBD1 (5 bases). The CDR3 region has the DNA TGTGCCAGCAGTTTATTGTCAGGCGGTCGACGGGTGGGGCCAAATGAGCAGTTCTTC. Encoded protein: CASSLLSGGRRVGPNEQFF.